This TCR beta chain is from a study of CD8 T cells in Susac syndrome. RNA was extracted with the RNeasy kit, and a quantity of about 0.5 to 1 ug was reverse transcribed using random hexamers. In TCRdb, the immunoSEQ multiplex PCR reads were re-called with MiXCR into one record per CDR3 protein. Of about 300,000 distinct CDR3 sequences listed, about 90% are singletons. Per the germline V gene, CDR1 is LNHDA and CDR2 is SQIVND (reference sequence). Trimming removed 5 bases from V and 7 bases from J, with 17 bases in between. CDR3 length: 14 amino acids. The source is a human donor with multiple sclerosis. The sequenced material came from CD4+ T cells from PBMCs. The chain joins TRBV19 to TRBJ2-5, with a tentative D call TRBD2 (5 bases). CDR3 region: CASSPLGERGTQYF. DNA of the CDR3: TGTGCCAGTAGTCCGCTCGGGGAGAGAGGGACCCAGTACTTC.